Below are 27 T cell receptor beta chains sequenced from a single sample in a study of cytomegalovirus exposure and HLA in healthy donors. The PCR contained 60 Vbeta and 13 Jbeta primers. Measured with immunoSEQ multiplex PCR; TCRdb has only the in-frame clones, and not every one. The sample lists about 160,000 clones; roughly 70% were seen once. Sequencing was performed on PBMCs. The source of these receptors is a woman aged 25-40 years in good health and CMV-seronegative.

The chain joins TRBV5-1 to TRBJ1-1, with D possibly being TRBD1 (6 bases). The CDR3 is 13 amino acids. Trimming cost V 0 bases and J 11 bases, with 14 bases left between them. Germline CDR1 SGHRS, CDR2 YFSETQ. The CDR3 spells CASSLAENRVAFF. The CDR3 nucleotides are TGCGCCAGCAGCTTGGCCGAGAACAGGGTCGCTTTCTTT.

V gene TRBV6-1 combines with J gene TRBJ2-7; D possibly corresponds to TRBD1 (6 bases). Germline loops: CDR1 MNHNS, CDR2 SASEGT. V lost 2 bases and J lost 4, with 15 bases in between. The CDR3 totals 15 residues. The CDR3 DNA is TGTGCCAGCAGTGAAACCGGGACACACTCATACGAGCAGTACTTC. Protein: CASSETGTHSYEQYF.

CDR3 sequence: CASSFGLAGSRETQYF. The CDR3 region has the DNA TGTGCCAGCAGCTTTGGACTAGCGGGGTCTCGAGAGACCCAGTACTTC. The chain recombines TRBV5-6 with TRBJ2-5; TRBD2 agrees at 12 bases. Germline V lookup: CDR1 SGHDT, CDR2 YYEEEE. J lost 4 bases, V lost 2 bases, and 6 bases had no gene match. CDR3 length: 16 residues.

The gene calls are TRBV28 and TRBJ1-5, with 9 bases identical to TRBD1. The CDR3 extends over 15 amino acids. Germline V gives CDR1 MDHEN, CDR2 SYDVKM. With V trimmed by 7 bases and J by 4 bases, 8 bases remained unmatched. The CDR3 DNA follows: TGTGCCAGCATCCCACAGGGGGCACGAAATCAGCCCCAGCATTTT. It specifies CASIPQGARNQPQHF.

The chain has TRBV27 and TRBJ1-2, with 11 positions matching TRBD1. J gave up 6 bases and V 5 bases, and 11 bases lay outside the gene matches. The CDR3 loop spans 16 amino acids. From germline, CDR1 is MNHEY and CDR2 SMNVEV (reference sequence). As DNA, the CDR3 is TGTGCCAGCAGTCCGATTCAATGGGGACAGGGGGATGGCTACACCTTC. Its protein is CASSPIQWGQGDGYTF.

The CDR3 sequence: CASRQGVQPQHF. The CDR3 nucleotides read TGTGCCAGCAGACAGGGGGTTCAGCCCCAGCATTTT. J is TRBJ1-5 and V is TRBV28, with 8 bases fitting TRBD1. The germline gives CDR1 MDHEN, CDR2 SYDVKM. The ends lost 6 bases at V and 6 bases at J; junction bases unmatched: 1. The CDR3 spans 12 residues.

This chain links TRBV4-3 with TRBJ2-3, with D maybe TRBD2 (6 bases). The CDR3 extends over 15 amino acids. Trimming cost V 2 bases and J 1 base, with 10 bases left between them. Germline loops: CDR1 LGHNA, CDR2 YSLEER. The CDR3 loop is CASSQPSARTDTQYF. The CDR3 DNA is TGCGCCAGCAGCCAACCTAGCGCCCGCACAGATACGCAGTATTTT.

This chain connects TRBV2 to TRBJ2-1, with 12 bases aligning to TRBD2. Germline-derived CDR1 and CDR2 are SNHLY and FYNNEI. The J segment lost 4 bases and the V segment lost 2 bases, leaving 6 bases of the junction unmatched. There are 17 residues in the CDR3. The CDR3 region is CASSESTGLAGYNEQFF. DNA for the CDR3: TGTGCCAGCAGTGAATCGACGGGACTAGCGGGTTACAATGAGCAGTTCTTC.

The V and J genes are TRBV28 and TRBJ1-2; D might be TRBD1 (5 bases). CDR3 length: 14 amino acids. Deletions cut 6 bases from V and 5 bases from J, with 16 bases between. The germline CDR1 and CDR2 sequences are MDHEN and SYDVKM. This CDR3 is CASSSAPDTYGYTF. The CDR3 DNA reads TGTGCCAGCAGCTCAGCCCCGGACACTTATGGCTACACCTTC.

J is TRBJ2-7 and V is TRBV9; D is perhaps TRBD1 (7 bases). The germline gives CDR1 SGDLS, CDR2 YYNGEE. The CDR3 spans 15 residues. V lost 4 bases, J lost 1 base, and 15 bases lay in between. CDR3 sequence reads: CASSITGDSSYEQYF. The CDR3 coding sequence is TGTGCCAGCAGCATAACAGGGGACTCGTCCTACGAGCAGTACTTC.

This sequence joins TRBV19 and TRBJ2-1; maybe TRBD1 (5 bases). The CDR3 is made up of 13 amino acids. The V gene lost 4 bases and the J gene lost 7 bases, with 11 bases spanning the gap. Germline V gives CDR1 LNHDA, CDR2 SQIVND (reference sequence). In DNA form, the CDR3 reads TGTGCCAGTAGTACCCAGGGATGGAATGAGCAGTTCTTC. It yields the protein CASSTQGWNEQFF.

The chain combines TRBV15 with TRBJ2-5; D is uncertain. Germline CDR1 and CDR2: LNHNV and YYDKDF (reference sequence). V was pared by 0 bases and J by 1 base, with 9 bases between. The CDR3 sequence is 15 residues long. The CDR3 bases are TGTGCCACCAGCAGAGATCCGCGTCGCCAAGAGACCCAGTACTTC. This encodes CATSRDPRRQETQYF. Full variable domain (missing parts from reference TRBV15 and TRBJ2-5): DAMVIQNPRYQVTQFGKPVTLSCSQTLNHNVMYWYQQKSSQAPKLLFHYYDKDFNNEADTPDNFQSRRPNTSFCFLDIRSPGLGDTAMYLCATSRDPRRQETQYFGPGTRLLVL.

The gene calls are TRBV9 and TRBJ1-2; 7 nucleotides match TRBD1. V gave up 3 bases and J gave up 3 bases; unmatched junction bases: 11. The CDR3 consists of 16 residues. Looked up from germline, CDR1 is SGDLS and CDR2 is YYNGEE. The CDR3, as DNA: TGTGCCAGCAGCGAGGGGCCCAGCAGGGGGGACTATGGCTACACCTTC. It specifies CASSEGPSRGDYGYTF. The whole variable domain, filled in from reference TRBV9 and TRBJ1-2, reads DSGVTQTPKHLITATGQRVTLRCSPRSGDLSVYWYQQSLDQGLQFLIQYYNGEERAKGNILERFSAQQFPDLHSELNLSSLELGDSALYFCASSEGPSRGDYGYTFGSGTRLTVV.

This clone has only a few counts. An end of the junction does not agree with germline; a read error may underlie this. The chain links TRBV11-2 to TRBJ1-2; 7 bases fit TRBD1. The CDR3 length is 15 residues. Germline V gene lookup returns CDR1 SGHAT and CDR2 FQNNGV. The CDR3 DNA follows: TGTGCCAGCACCTTAGACCGGGACAGTTCCTATGGCTACACCTTC. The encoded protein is CASTLDRDSSYGYTF.

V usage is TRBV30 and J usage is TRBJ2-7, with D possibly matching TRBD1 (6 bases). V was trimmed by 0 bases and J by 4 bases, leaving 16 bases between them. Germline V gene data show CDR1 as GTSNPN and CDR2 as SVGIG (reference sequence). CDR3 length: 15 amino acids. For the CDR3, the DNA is TGTGCCTGGAGTGTACAGTCAGGGGCAAGGTACGAGCAGTACTTC. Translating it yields CAWSVQSGARYEQYF.

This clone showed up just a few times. Here the CDR3 reads CSARDNYEQYF. The CDR3 nucleotides read TGCAGTGCTCGGGACAACTACGAGCAGTACTTC. This chain connects TRBV20-1 to TRBJ2-7; D might be TRBD1 (6 bases). The CDR3 length is 11 residues. V was pared by 5 bases and J by 3 bases, with 8 bases between. Germline V gene data show CDR1 as DFQATT and CDR2 as SNEGSKA (reference sequence).

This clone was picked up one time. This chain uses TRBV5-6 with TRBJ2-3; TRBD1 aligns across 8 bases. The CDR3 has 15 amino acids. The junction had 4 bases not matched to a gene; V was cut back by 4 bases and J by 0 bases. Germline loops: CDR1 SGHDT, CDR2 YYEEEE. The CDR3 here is CASSLRTGSTDTQYF. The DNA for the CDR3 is TGTGCCAGCAGCCTGCGGACAGGGAGCACAGATACGCAGTATTTT.

CDR3 in amino acids: CASIRGSLYQETQYF. The CDR3 nucleotides are TGTGCCAGCATTCGGGGATCTTTGTACCAAGAGACCCAGTACTTC. This sequence joins TRBV28 and TRBJ2-5; D may be TRBD2 (5 bases). Per the germline V gene, CDR1 is MDHEN and CDR2 is SYDVKM. The CDR3 has 15 residues. V gave up 7 bases and J gave up 0 bases, with 15 bases separating them.

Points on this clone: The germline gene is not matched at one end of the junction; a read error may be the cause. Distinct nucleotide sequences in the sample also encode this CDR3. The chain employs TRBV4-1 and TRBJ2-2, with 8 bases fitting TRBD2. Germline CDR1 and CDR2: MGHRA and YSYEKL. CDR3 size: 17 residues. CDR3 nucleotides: TGCGCTAGCAGCGGGATAGGGACTAGGGAGAACACCGGGGAGCTGTTTTTT. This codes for CASSGIGTRENTGELFF.

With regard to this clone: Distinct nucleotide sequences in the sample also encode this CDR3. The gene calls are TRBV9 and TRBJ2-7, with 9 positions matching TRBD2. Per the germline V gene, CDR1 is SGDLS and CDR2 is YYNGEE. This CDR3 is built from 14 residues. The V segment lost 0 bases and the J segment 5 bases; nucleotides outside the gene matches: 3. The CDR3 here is CASSVVGTSNEQYF. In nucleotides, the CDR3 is TGTGCCAGCAGCGTAGTGGGGACTAGCAACGAGCAGTACTTC.

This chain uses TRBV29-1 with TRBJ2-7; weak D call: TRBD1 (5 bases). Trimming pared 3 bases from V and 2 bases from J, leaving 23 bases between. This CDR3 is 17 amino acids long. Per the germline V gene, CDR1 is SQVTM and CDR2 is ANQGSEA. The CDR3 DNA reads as TGCAGCGTTGAGCTGGCGTGGGGCACTTTTAAACCCTACGAGCAGTACTTC. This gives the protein CSVELAWGTFKPYEQYF.

In nucleotides, the CDR3 is TGCGCCAGCAGCCAAGGAAATTGGGCTAAGAACACTGAAGCTTTCTTT. This gives the protein CASSQGNWAKNTEAFF. The genes are TRBV4-1 and TRBJ1-1; no clear D gene. The germline V gene has CDR1 MGHRA and CDR2 YSYEKL. This CDR3 is 16 amino acids long. V shed 1 base and J shed 1 base, with 13 bases lying between them.

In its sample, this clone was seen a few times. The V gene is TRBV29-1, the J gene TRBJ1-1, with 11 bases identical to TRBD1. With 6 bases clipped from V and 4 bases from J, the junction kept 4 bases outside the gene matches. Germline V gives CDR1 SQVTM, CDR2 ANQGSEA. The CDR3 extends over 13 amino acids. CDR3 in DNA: TGCAGCGTAGGACAGGGGGCACTCACTGAAGCTTTCTTT. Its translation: CSVGQGALTEAFF.

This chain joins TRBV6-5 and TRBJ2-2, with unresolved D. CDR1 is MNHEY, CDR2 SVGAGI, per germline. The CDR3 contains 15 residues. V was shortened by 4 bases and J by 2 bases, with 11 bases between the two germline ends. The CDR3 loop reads CASSWLGSNTGELFF. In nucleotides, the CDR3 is TGTGCCAGCAGTTGGTTGGGCAGTAACACCGGGGAGCTGTTTTTT.

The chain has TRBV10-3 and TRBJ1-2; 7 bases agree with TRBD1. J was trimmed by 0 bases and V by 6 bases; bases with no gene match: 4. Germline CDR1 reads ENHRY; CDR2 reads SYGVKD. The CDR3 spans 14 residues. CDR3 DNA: TGTGCCATCAGCAAGGACAGGACTAACTATGGCTACACCTTC. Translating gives CAISKDRTNYGYTF.

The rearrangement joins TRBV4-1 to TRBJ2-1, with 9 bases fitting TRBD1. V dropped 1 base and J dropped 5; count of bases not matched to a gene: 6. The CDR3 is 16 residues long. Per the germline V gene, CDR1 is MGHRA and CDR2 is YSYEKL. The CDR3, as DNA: TGCGCCAGCAGCCAAGTCCGGGGACAGGGTAACAATGAGCAGTTCTTC. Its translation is CASSQVRGQGNNEQFF.

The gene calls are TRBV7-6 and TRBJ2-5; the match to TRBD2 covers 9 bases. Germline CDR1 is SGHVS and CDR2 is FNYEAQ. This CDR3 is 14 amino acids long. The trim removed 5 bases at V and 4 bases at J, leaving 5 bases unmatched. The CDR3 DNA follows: TGTGCCAGCAGCGGACTAGCGATGGGAGAGACCCAGTACTTC. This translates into CASSGLAMGETQYF.